Given below is one TCR beta chain in context. Antigen specificity is unknown. Both CD4+ and CD8+ T cells were negatively isolated, and TEMRA cells underwent FACS enrichment. Reverse transcription of 0.5 to 1 ug RNA was performed with random hexamers. Each CDR3 protein is one row after TCRdb ran MiXCR on the immunoSEQ multiplex PCR reads. The table has about 130,000 distinct CDR3 sequences, about 93% seen once. The data derive from a study of CD8 T cells in Susac syndrome. On the study more broadly: Active disease was present in about 6 of the sequenced Susac syndrome patients, and remission in 8 or 9.

Whole-study results and caveats: Among people with Susac, CD8+ clonal expansion was greatest in TEMRA cells and active patients. As the study acknowledged, the number of individuals who were part of its TCR sequencing and HLA analysis was relatively small.

Trimming took off 7 bases at V and 1 base at J, with 23 bases between the two ends. The V gene's germline CDR1 is MNHEY and CDR2 SVGEGT. The CDR3 length is 17 residues. The source of this sequence is a human donor with Susac syndrome. This sequence joins TRBV6-2 or TRBV6-3 and TRBJ2-7; no clear D gene. The sample taken for sequencing was CD8+ T cells from PBMCs. CDR3 sequence reads: CASTTPSAPKGSYEQYF. DNA for the CDR3: TGTGCCAGCACCACACCCTCCGCCCCGAAGGGTTCCTACGAGCAGTACTTC.